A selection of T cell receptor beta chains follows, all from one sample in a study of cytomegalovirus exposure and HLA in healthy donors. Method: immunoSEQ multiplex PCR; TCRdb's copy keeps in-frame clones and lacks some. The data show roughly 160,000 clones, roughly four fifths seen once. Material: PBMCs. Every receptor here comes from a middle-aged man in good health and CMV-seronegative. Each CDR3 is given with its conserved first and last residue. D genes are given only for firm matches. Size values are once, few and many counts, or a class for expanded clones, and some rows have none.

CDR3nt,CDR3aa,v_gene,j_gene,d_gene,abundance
TGTGCCGCCAGCCGGGACAGGGGTTGGGATGGCTACACCTTC,CAASRDRGWDGYTF,TRBV15,TRBJ1-2,TRBD1,NA
TGTGCCAGCAGCGTCTTAGAGGGAGATACGCAGTATTTT,CASSVLEGDTQYF,TRBV9,TRBJ2-3,NA,few
TGTGCCAGCAGCGTAGGGGTGGGGCTTTACACAGATACGCAGTATTTT,CASSVGVGLYTDTQYF,TRBV9,TRBJ2-3,NA,NA
TGTGCCGCCTCCCCGGGACTACTTTTGGATGAGCAGTTCTTC,CAASPGLLLDEQFF,TRBV30,TRBJ2-1,TRBD2,NA
TGTGCCATCAGGGGATTAGCGGGGGGGTACGAGCAGTACTTC,CAIRGLAGGYEQYF,TRBV10-3,TRBJ2-7,TRBD2,NA
TGTGCCAGCAGCCAAGCCCGAGTGGGGCGGGGGGGACAAGAGACCCAGTACTTC,CASSQARVGRGGQETQYF,TRBV4-2,TRBJ2-5,TRBD2,NA
TGTGCCAGTTCCCTAGCGTTTGGGGCCACAGATACGCAGTATTTT,CASSLAFGATDTQYF,TRBV19,TRBJ2-3,NA,NA
TGTGCCAGCGAGGGACAGGGGGCTATGGGTTCACCCCTCCACTTT,CASEGQGAMGSPLHF,TRBV28,TRBJ1-6,TRBD1,NA
TGCAGTGCTTTGACAGGGTTTGGCTACACCTTC,CSALTGFGYTF,TRBV20-1,TRBJ1-2,TRBD1,NA
TGTGCCAGCAGTTACAACAAAAACTATGGCTACCCCTTC,CASSYNKNYGYPF,TRBV6-5,TRBJ1-2,NA,NA
TGTGCCAGCAGCGTAGGCTGGTTAGAATCCTACAATGAGCAGTTCTTC,CASSVGWLESYNEQFF,TRBV9,TRBJ2-1,NA,NA
TGTGCCAGTAGTATAGATCATCAGGGTATTAACTATGGCTACACCTTC,CASSIDHQGINYGYTF,TRBV19,TRBJ1-2,NA,NA
TGTGCCAGCAGTTATGAGGGGGCGACAGGTTCACCCCTCCACTTT,CASSYEGATGSPLHF,TRBV6-5,TRBJ1-6,TRBD1,NA
TGTGCCAGCAGTTACGGGGGGGCCAGGGAGCAGTACTTC,CASSYGGAREQYF,TRBV6-5,TRBJ2-7,NA,NA
TGTGCCAGCAGCCGCGGGACTGACTATGGCTACACCTTC,CASSRGTDYGYTF,TRBV7-2,TRBJ1-2,NA,NA
TGTGCCAGTAGTATTGAGAGGCCCGGTGGTGAAAAACTGTTTTTT,CASSIERPGGEKLFF,TRBV19,TRBJ1-4,NA,NA
TGTGCCACCAGCAGAGTTAGAGAGACCCAGTACTTC,CATSRVRETQYF,TRBV15,TRBJ2-5,NA,NA
TGTGCCAGCAGTCTCTGGACTAGCGGGGGGATCTACGAGCAGTACTTC,CASSLWTSGGIYEQYF,TRBV27,TRBJ2-7,TRBD2,NA
TGTGCCAGTAGTTTGACCGAGGGTCCGTGGACTGAAGCTTTCTTT,CASSLTEGPWTEAFF,TRBV19,TRBJ1-1,NA,NA
TGTGCCAGCTCTAGCGGGGGGGTCGATGAGCAGTTCTTC,CASSSGGVDEQFF,TRBV7-3,TRBJ2-1,TRBD2,NA
TGTGCCACCAGCGGCCCCCCTTTAACGAACACTGAAGCTTTCTTT,CATSGPPLTNTEAFF,TRBV15,TRBJ1-1,NA,NA
TGTGCCAGCAGCCGAGGCAATGAGCAGTTCTTC,CASSRGNEQFF,TRBV14,TRBJ2-1,NA,NA
TGTGCCAGCAGCGCCTTAACTCTCCGGGACAGGGTGTTAGGTGGCTACACCTTC,CASSALTLRDRVLGGYTF,TRBV9,TRBJ1-2,TRBD1,NA